The clone carrying this T cell receptor beta chain was found many times. The antigen is not known. Quantitative 5'-RACE with molecular barcodes was used to make the TCR beta libraries. TCRdb re-derived calls from the 5' RACE reads in MiXCR, one entry per CDR3 protein. The sample consists of some 840,000 distinct CDR3 sequences, roughly 12% of them appearing once. V shed 1 base, J shed 5 bases, and the junction held 13 bases outside the gene matches. Germline V gives CDR1 DFQATT, CDR2 SNEGSKA (reference sequence). The CDR3 is 16 amino acids. This specimen comes from a study of CD8 T cells in ankylosing spondylitis. Findings and limits, study-wide: What seemed typical of ankylosing spondylitis blood was a TCR beta motif built from 7 or 8 highly homologous variants. Peripheral blood samples showed relatively rare disease-linked clones, and these clones were CD8+. Matched ankylosing spondylitis synovial fluid reportedly showed significant enrichment of disease-linked clones. Earlier literature documents some of the motif variants in reactive arthritis synovial fluid and blood.

The chain recombines TRBV20-1 with TRBJ2-7, with 8 positions matching TRBD1. The sequenced sample consisted of blood, either unsorted or a sorted T cell fraction (not recorded which). This TCR was recovered from a male donor with ankylosing spondylitis. CDR3 in DNA: TGCAGTGCTAGAGTCCCCTACAGGGGGGACGGGAACGAGCAGTACTTC. Amino acids: CSARVPYRGDGNEQYF.